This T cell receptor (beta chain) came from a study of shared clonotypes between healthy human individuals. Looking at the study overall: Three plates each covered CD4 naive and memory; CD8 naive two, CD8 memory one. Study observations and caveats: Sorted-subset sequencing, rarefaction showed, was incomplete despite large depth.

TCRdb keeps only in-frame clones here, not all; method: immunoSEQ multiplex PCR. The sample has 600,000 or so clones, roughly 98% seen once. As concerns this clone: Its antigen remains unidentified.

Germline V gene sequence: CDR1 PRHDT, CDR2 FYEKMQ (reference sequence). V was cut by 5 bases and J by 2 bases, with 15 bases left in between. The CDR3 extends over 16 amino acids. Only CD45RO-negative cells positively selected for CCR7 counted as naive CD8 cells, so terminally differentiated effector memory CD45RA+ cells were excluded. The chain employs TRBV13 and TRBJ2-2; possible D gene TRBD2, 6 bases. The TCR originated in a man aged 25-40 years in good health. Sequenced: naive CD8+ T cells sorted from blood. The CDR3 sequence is CASSLPTGTNTGELFF. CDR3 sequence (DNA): TGTGCCAGCAGCCTACCAACCGGGACTAACACCGGGGAGCTGTTTTTT. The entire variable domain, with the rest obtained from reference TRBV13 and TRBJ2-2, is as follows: AAGVIQSPRHLIKEKRETATLKCYPIPRHDTVYWYQQGPGQDPQFLISFYEKMQSDKGSIPDRFSAQQFSDYHSELNMSSLELGDSALYFCASSLPTGTNTGELFFGEGSRLTVL.